This T cell receptor beta chain was obtained from a study of beta chain features in type 1 diabetes. Overall study results and limits: In every one of the four CD4+ subsets, TCRB CDR3s were moderately but significantly shorter in Type 1 diabetes patients. Cells expressing TCR highly could be over-represented by cDNA sequencing. The study found that naive, central memory and Treg TCRB repertoires appeared more similar in patients than in healthy donors.

The entirety of the isolated RNA underwent reverse transcription, so expressed TCRB transcripts were sequenced. Clones were read by immunoSEQ multiplex PCR, and TCRdb kept only the in-frame ones, dropping some. The sample yields about 370,000 clones, 9.6% seen once. This clone has only a few counts. Its antigen remains unknown. Sequencing used central memory CD4+ T cells from blood. The receptor was derived from a man younger than 45 with type 1 diabetes.

Here the CDR3 DNA reads TGTGCCAGCAGTTTTCAGGGGAACTATGGCTACACCTTC. Translation gives CASSFQGNYGYTF. The chain uses TRBV27 and TRBJ1-2; perhaps TRBD1 as D (6 bases). The CDR3 is 13 residues long. Germline V gene lookup returns CDR1 MNHEY and CDR2 SMNVEV (reference sequence). The V gene lost 3 bases and the J gene lost 2 bases, with 7 bases spanning the gap.